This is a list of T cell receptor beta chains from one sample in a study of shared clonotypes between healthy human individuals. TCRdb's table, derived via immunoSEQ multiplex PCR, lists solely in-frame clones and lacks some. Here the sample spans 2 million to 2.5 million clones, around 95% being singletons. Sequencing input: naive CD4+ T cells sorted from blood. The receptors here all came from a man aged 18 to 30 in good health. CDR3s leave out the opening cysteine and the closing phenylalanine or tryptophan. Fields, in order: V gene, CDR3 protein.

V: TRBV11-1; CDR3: ASSFGANGYT
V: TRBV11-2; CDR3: ASSPGGRTEAF
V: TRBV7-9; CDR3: ASSFPPETDTQY
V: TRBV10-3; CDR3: AIEAGGADTQY
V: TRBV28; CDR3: ASSTTGGVYEQY
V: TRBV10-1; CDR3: ASRDTLTGELF
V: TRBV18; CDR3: ASSPSDGILNTEAF
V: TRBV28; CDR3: ASTPGGSGNTIY
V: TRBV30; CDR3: AWSKRGLSYT
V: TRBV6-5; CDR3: ASSQDNSGANVLT
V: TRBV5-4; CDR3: ASSLIVSPQETQY
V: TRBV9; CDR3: ASSALAGGTGELF
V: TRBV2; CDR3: ASSKTGSPYEQY
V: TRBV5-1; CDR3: ASTEDGSSPLH
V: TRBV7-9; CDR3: ASSRDYLSGEQY
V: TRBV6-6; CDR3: ASEGADSPLH
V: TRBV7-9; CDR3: AGRLAGGLNTGELF
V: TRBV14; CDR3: ASSQDRARANEQF
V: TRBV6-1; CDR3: ASRVNSGITDTQY
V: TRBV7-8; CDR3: ASSLGVGAYNYGYT
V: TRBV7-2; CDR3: ASSLVSGGVNTEAF
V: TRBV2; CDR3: ASSGEGGVGNSPLH
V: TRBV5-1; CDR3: ASSQIGGNPTDTQY
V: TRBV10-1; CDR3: ASSRDTGLSPLH
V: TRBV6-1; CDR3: ASRERGQGSGNSPLH
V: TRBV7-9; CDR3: ASSLQGDTEAF
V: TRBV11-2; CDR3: ASSSNRENTEAF